This TCR beta chain was obtained from a study of blood T cell repertoires in COVID-19. Study as a whole: The analysed material was cDNA or gDNA that came from T cells, B-cell-depleted T cells, or PBMCs.

Per the study methods: The assay estimated nucleated cells by amplifying reference gene primers. Generated by immunoSEQ multiplex PCR, the TCRdb table keeps only in-frame clones and is missing some. V and J calls and clone size are copied from that table; D and trimming were computed from the DNA. The repertoire holds 15,000 to 20,000 clones, with almost 90% as singletons. What was sequenced was peripheral blood. The TCR comes from a human donor in a cohort sampled during active COVID-19.

CDR3 residues: CASRWTDVSNQPQHF. In DNA form, the CDR3 reads TGCGCCAGCAGGTGGACAGACGTTAGCAATCAGCCCCAGCATTTT. The chain is built from TRBV4-1 and TRBJ1-5; tentative D call: TRBD1 (6 bases). CDR3 size: 15 residues. The V gene lost 6 bases and the J gene lost 0 bases, with 12 bases spanning the gap. CDR1 and CDR2 from the germline V gene are MGHRA and YSYEKL.